This T cell receptor beta chain derives from a study of T cell repertoires in cytomegalovirus infection. V was shortened by 6 bases and J by 6 bases, with 9 bases between the two germline ends. The CDR3 loop spans 12 amino acids. CDR1 is MDHEN and CDR2 is SYDVKM in the germline V gene. TCRdb redid the calling of the reads with MiXCR, one entry per CDR3 protein. The sample lists about 140,000 distinct CDR3 sequences, 6.5% occurring once. This clonotype was found a few times. The TCR originated in a human donor in good health (CMV status not recorded). Some clones in this sample may be carry-over from other donors' samples. Sequencing input: PBMCs. The V and J genes are TRBV28 and TRBJ1-5, with no clear D. The CDR3 loop reads CASRAVGQPQHF. CDR3 DNA: TGTGCCAGCAGGGCGGTAGGTCAGCCCCAGCATTTT.